These 2 T cell receptor beta chains were sequenced from one sample in a study of T-cell memory formation after mild COVID-19. Via MiXCR, TCRdb re-called the 5' RACE reads, giving one row per CDR3 protein. The sample lists 350,000 to 500,000 distinct CDR3 sequences; around a quarter were seen once. The sequenced sample consisted of PBMCs or a T cell subset sorted from them (not recorded which). The receptors were sampled from an adult woman who had mild COVID-19 (a few samples of this study predate the infection). Cell type and time point are not known.

A remark on this clonotype: At one of its ends the junction is not consistent with the germline gene, which may arise from a read error. The chain is built from TRBV3-1 and TRBJ2-7; 9 nucleotides line up with TRBD2. The CDR3 has 17 residues. Germline assignment: CDR1 LGHDT and CDR2 YNNKEL (reference sequence). The CDR3 nucleotides read TGTGCCAGCAGCCAGGGGTTAGCGGGAGTACGCTCCCACGAGCAGTACTTC. Translation: CASSQGLAGVRSHEQYF.

The chain carries TRBV5-1 and TRBJ2-7; tentatively, D is TRBD1 (6 bases). The CDR3 is 16 residues long. Germline assignment: CDR1 SGHRS and CDR2 YFSETQ. Trimming pared 4 bases from V and 5 bases from J, leaving 22 bases between. This chain's CDR3 is CASSPDRNRVLDEQYF. In DNA form, the CDR3 reads TGCGCCAGCAGCCCCGACCGAAACAGGGTTCTCGACGAGCAGTACTTC. The variable domain in full, completed from reference TRBV5-1 and TRBJ2-7, reads KAGVTQTPRYLIKTRGQQVTLSCSPISGHRSVSWYQQTPGQGLQFLFEYFSETQRNKGNFPGRFSGRQFSNSRSEMNVSTLELGDSALYLCASSPDRNRVLDEQYFGPGTRLTVT.